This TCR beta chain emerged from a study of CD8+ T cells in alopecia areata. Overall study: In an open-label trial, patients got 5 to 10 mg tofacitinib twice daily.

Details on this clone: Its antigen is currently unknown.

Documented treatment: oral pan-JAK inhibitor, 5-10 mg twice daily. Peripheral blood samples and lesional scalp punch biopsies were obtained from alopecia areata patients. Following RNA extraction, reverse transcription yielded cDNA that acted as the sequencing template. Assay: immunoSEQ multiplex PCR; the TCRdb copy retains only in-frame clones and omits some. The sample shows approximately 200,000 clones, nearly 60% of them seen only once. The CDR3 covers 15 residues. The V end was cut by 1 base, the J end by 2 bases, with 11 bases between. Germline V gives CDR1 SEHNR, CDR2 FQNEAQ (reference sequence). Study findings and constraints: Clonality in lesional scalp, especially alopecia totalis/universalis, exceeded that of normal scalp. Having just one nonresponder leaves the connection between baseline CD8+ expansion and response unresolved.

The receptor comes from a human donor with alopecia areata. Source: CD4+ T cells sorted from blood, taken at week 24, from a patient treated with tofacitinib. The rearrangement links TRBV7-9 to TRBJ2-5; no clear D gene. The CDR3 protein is CASSLVVQRQETQYF. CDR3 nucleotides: TGTGCCAGCAGCTTAGTGGTACAGAGACAAGAGACCCAGTACTTC. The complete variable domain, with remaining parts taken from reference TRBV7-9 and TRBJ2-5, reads DTGVSQNPRHKITKRGQNVTFRCDPISEHNRLYWYRQTLGQGPEFLTYFQNEAQLEKSRLLSDRFSAERPKGSFSTLEIQRTEQGDSAMYLCASSLVVQRQETQYFGPGTRLLVL.